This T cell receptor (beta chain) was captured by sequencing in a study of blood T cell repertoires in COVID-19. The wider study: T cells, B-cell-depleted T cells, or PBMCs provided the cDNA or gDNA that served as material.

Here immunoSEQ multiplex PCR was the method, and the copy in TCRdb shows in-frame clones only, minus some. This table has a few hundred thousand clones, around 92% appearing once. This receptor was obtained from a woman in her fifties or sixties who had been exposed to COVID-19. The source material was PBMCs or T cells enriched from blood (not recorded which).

CDR3 in amino acids: CASSRAGTSGGLTTYEQYF. The CDR3 DNA follows: TGTGCCAGCAGCCGAGCCGGGACTAGCGGGGGGCTAACAACCTACGAGCAGTACTTC. The chain joins TRBV3-1 (or the pseudogene TRBV3-2) to TRBJ2-7; 15 bases line up with TRBD2. The CDR3 is 19 amino acids. Germline CDR1 LGHDT, CDR2 YNNKEL (reference sequence). The V segment lost 4 bases and the J segment 2 bases; nucleotides outside the gene matches: 12.